This is a list of T cell receptor beta chains from one sample in a study of T cells after posttransplantation cyclophosphamide. Profiling relied on immunoSEQ multiplex PCR, and the TCRdb table lists in-frame clones only, not all of them. There are roughly 7,000 clones in the sample; just under 80% occur only once, and 26% lies in the top ten. What was sequenced was memory CD4+ T cells sorted from blood. These receptors all stem from a woman between 45 and 60 years old in good health and a related stem cell transplant donor. CDR3s leave out the opening cysteine and the closing phenylalanine or tryptophan. A clone size is listed for some rows: how often the clone was seen (once, few, many), or a class if it is expanded.

clone_size,v_call,j_call,cdr3_length,cdr3_aa
few,TRBV9,TRBJ2-3,17,ASSVEAASGRHKADTQY
NA,TRBV5-1,TRBJ1-1,10,ASSLSQGETF
NA,TRBV27,TRBJ1-1,14,ASSLVGGARGTEAF
NA,TRBV7-9,TRBJ1-2,12,AVRVGTGGVGYT
NA,TRBV5-1,TRBJ2-7,11,ASSRDSRSRQY
NA,TRBV15,TRBJ2-7,12,ATSRDLLAGEQY
NA,TRBV4-3,TRBJ2-7,12,ASSQEGGGGEQY
NA,TRBV28,TRBJ2-2,13,ASSLGTGANGELF
NA,TRBV30,TRBJ1-5,12,AWSGTGDYQPQH
NA,TRBV4-2,TRBJ2-5,13,ASSQTLTGGETQY
NA,TRBV10-3,TRBJ2-1,10,AIGGGGNEQF
NA,TRBV7-9,TRBJ1-4,12,ASSLTGASVKLF
NA,TRBV11-2,TRBJ2-6,14,ASTFGTASGANVLT